This entry features one T cell receptor beta chain sequence. Antigen unknown. This entry belongs to a study of T cell responses to AZD1222 COVID-19 vaccine. Findings and limits, study-wide: Clonal diversity was possibly underestimated; the donors were predominantly white British and more often female. It was only a handful of AZD1222 recipients who were seropositive at baseline. Repertoire samples came only from after the peak T cell response. Spike was spanned by vaccine-associated CD4 TCRs, with dominance at 160-218 and 743-854.

Only in-frame clones appear in the TCRdb table, and some are missing; sequencing was by immunoSEQ multiplex PCR. The repertoire consists of about 270,000 clones, with 90% to 95% occurring once and the leading ten covering less than 0.6%. This CDR3 has 12 residues. From germline, CDR1 is ENHRY and CDR2 SYGVKD. Trimming removed 6 bases from V and 1 base from J, with 6 bases in between. The origin of this receptor is an adult who received the AZD1222 COVID-19 vaccine. This chain links TRBV10-3 with TRBJ1-1; D not resolved. The starting material was peripheral blood, obtained 28 days after the second AZD1222 dose. CDR3 protein: CAIREGNTEAFF. DNA of the CDR3: TGTGCCATCAGGGAGGGGAACACTGAAGCTTTCTTT.